These 14 T cell receptor beta chains share one sample of origin, sequenced in a study of cytomegalovirus exposure and HLA in healthy donors (dated by TCRdb to 2016 to 2017). Libraries came from the immunoSEQ multiplex PCR assay. For the multiplex PCR, a mixture combining 60 forward primers for TCR Vbeta segments and 13 reverse primers for TCR Jbeta segments was used. Held by TCRdb, this immuneACCESS table contains in-frame sequences only and omits some clones. Under half of the omission traces to an unresolved V gene where checked; the cause of the rest is unknown. The sample table shows around 200,000 clones, and almost 80% are seen once. The top ten hold around 2% of the sample. What was sequenced was PBMCs. The receptor source for this set is a man aged 18 to 29 in good health and CMV-seronegative.

The chain couples TRBV14 to TRBJ2-1; TRBD2 matches 11 bases. The germline gives CDR1 SGHDN, CDR2 FVKESK. This CDR3 has 15 amino acids. The V segment lost 0 bases and the J segment 6 bases; nucleotides outside the gene matches: 1. The CDR3 protein is CASSQELAGVNEQFF. Written as DNA, the CDR3 is TGTGCCAGCAGCCAAGAACTAGCGGGAGTCAATGAGCAGTTCTTC.

This clone was counted only a few times. The V call is TRBV29-1, the J call TRBJ1-4; 8 nucleotides match TRBD1. Germline V gene data show CDR1 as SQVTM and CDR2 as ANQGSEA. V lost 8 bases and J lost 8; bases outside the gene matches: 10. This CDR3 comprises 13 residues. CDR3: CSTRQGMQEKLFF. CDR3 nucleotide sequence: TGCAGCACTCGACAGGGGATGCAAGAAAAACTGTTTTTT.

This chain connects TRBV11-3 to TRBJ1-1; 7 bases match TRBD1. This CDR3 contains 16 residues. Trimming at V came to 2 bases and at J to 2 bases, leaving 8 bases not matched to a gene. Germline CDR1 SGHNT, CDR2 YENEEA. The CDR3 coding sequence is TGTGCCAGCAGCTTAAATTCGTGGGACAGCAACACTGAAGCTTTCTTT. Amino acids: CASSLNSWDSNTEAFF.

The chain uses TRBV28 and TRBJ2-4; 9 bases fit TRBD1. V gave up 4 bases and J gave up 7 bases; unmatched junction bases: 14. From germline, CDR1 is MDHEN and CDR2 SYDVKM. The CDR3 spans 17 residues. This chain's CDR3 is CASSSGTGLVAGNIQYF. For the CDR3, the DNA is TGTGCCAGCAGTTCCGGGACAGGGTTAGTCGCGGGGAACATTCAGTACTTC.

The J gene is TRBJ2-7, the V gene TRBV30; 8 nucleotides line up with TRBD1. Germline CDR1 reads GTSNPN; CDR2 reads SVGIG (reference sequence). J lost 4 bases, V lost 3 bases, and 8 bases had no gene match. This CDR3 spans 14 amino acids. CDR3 loop: CAWREDRDVYEQYF. DNA of the CDR3: TGTGCCTGGAGAGAGGACAGGGACGTATACGAGCAGTACTTC.

The V gene is TRBV6-1, the J gene TRBJ2-3; perhaps TRBD1 as D (6 bases). The CDR3 has 17 residues. CDR1 is MNHNS and CDR2 is SASEGT in the germline V gene. V shed 2 bases and J shed 6 bases, with 21 bases lying between them. Here the CDR3 reads CASSEFLQGGLGDTQYF. The CDR3, as DNA: TGTGCCAGCAGTGAATTCCTACAGGGCGGTCTCGGGGATACGCAGTATTTT.

With respect to this clone: The same CDR3 can be traced to other DNA sequences in this sample. This rearrangement joins TRBV2 to TRBJ2-7; perhaps TRBD2 as D (6 bases). This CDR3 is 13 amino acids long. Germline V gene lookup returns CDR1 SNHLY and CDR2 FYNNEI. With 0 bases removed from V and 6 bases from J, the gap between germline ends came to 9 bases. CDR3 amino acids: CASSEAYGGEQYF. CDR3 in DNA: TGTGCCAGCAGTGAAGCTTACGGGGGCGAGCAGTACTTC.

The chain uses TRBV25-1 and TRBJ2-2; 9 bases agree with TRBD1. Germline CDR1 and CDR2: MGHDK and SYGVNS. This CDR3 has 15 residues. With V trimmed by 2 bases and J by 3 bases, 1 base remained unmatched. The CDR3 here is CASSERTGDTGELFF. CDR3 coding DNA: TGTGCCAGCAGTGAAAGGACAGGGGACACCGGGGAGCTGTTTTTT.

V is TRBV19 and J is TRBJ2-1; 11 nucleotides line up with TRBD1. The germline V gene has CDR1 LNHDA and CDR2 SQIVND (reference sequence). Trimming at V came to 5 bases and at J to 7 bases, leaving 7 bases not matched to a gene. The length of the CDR3 is 15 residues. The CDR3 DNA follows: TGTGCCAGTAGTGTCCGGGACAGGGGGTGGAATGAGCAGTTCTTC. It codes for CASSVRDRGWNEQFF. The full variable domain, rest sourced from reference TRBV19 and TRBJ2-1, is DGGITQSPKYLFRKEGQNVTLSCEQNLNHDAMYWYRQDPGQGLRLIYYSQIVNDFQKGDIAEGYSVSREKKESFPLTVTSAQKNPTAFYLCASSVRDRGWNEQFFGPGTRLTVL.

V gene TRBV5-8 combines with J gene TRBJ2-7, with a tentative D call TRBD2 (5 bases). Germline values: CDR1 SGHTS, CDR2 YDEGEE. V was cut by 3 bases and J by 4 bases, with 11 bases left in between. The CDR3 consists of 13 residues. CDR3 nucleotide sequence: TGTGCCAGCAGCTCCATACTAGGGTACGAGCAGTACTTC. Amino acid sequence: CASSSILGYEQYF.

The chain joins TRBV7-3 to TRBJ2-1; TRBD2 matches at 9 bases. Germline CDR1 SGHTA, CDR2 FQGTGA. The CDR3 is 14 amino acids. V dropped 2 bases and J dropped 8; count of bases not matched to a gene: 4. The CDR3 sequence: CASSLAGGRDEQFF. The CDR3 DNA reads as TGTGCCAGCAGCTTAGCGGGAGGGCGGGATGAGCAGTTCTTC.

The J gene is TRBJ2-2, the V gene TRBV5-1; 8 bases fit TRBD1. The germline gives CDR1 SGHRS, CDR2 YFSETQ. J lost 5 bases, V lost 4 bases, and 1 base had no gene match. This CDR3 region has 13 residues. The CDR3 nucleotides are TGCGCCAGCAGCAGACAGGGGACCGGGGAGCTGTTTTTT. Its translation is CASSRQGTGELFF.

The chain links TRBV7-9 to TRBJ1-2, with TRBD1 identical over 9 bases. V was pared by 5 bases and J by 2 bases, with 6 bases of the junction left unmatched. The CDR3 length is 15 residues. The germline V gene encodes CDR1 SEHNR and CDR2 FQNEAQ (reference sequence). CDR3 amino acids: CASSPRDRANYGYTF. CDR3 nucleotides: TGTGCCAGCAGCCCACGGGACAGGGCGAACTATGGCTACACCTTC.

Note on this clone: A read error may produce the germline difference seen at one junction end. The chain uses TRBV27 and TRBJ1-1; D is unresolved. The CDR3 sequence is 11 residues long. Germline values: CDR1 MNHEY, CDR2 SMNVEV (reference sequence). The CDR3 protein is CASSSYTEAFF. In DNA form, the CDR3 reads TGTGCCAGCAGTTCGTACACCGAAGCTTTCTTT.